These 27 T cell receptor beta chains were sequenced from one sample in a study of shared clonotypes between healthy human individuals. Some clones are missing from TCRdb's copy, which holds only in-frame ones; the method was immunoSEQ multiplex PCR. Of some 980,000 clones listed, 76% are singletons. Sequencing was done on a sample of memory CD4+ T cells sorted from blood. Subset meaning: CD45RA-negative fraction. The receptors stem from a man younger than 35 in good health.

This clone was detected a few times. The genes are TRBV29-1 and TRBJ1-3; 10 bases are shared with TRBD1. Per germline, CDR1 SQVTM and CDR2 ANQGSEA. The J segment lost 9 bases and the V segment lost 6 bases, leaving 8 bases of the junction unmatched. The CDR3 consists of 13 residues. The DNA for the CDR3 is TGCAGCGTCCGGACAGGGGGATTGGGCACCATATATTTT. Protein sequence: CSVRTGGLGTIYF.

Notes on this clone: Other DNA sequences from this sample encode an identical CDR3 as well. The chain joins TRBV2 to TRBJ1-6; TRBD1 agrees at 9 bases. The germline V gene has CDR1 SNHLY and CDR2 FYNNEI. V lost 7 bases, J lost 8 bases, and 3 bases stayed unmatched. The length of the CDR3 is 13 residues. This CDR3 reads CASTRTGDSPLHF. Here the CDR3 DNA reads TGTGCCAGCACCCGGACAGGGGATTCACCCCTCCACTTT.

The genes are TRBV5-6 and TRBJ2-7; D gene uncertain. Trimming cost V 0 bases and J 7 bases, with 8 bases left between them. Germline V gene lookup returns CDR1 SGHDT and CDR2 YYEEEE. The CDR3 covers 12 residues. CDR3 sequence (DNA): TGTGCCAGCAGCTTGGGAGTTTGGGAGCAGTACTTC. Its protein product is CASSLGVWEQYF.

The chain has TRBV11-2 and TRBJ1-1; D gene unclear. The CDR3 contains 15 residues. V dropped 0 bases and J dropped 1 base, with 9 bases sitting between them. Germline CDR1 reads SGHAT; CDR2 reads FQNNGV. The CDR3 DNA reads as TGTGCCAGCAGCTTAGAGTGGGCAGGGAACACTGAAGCTTTCTTT. The encoded protein is CASSLEWAGNTEAFF. The full variable domain, completed using reference TRBV11-2 and TRBJ1-1, is EAGVAQSPRYKIIEKRQSVAFWCNPISGHATLYWYQQILGQGPKLLIQFQNNGVVDDSQLPKDRFSAERLKGVDSTLKIQPAKLEDSAVYLCASSLEWAGNTEAFFGQGTRLTVV.

The rearrangement uses TRBV6-1 and TRBJ2-6; perhaps TRBD1 as D (6 bases). Germline CDR1 and CDR2: MNHNS and SASEGT. Trimming removed 2 bases from V and 0 bases from J, with 14 bases in between. The CDR3 is 18 amino acids. As DNA, the CDR3 is TGTGCCAGCAGTGAATTCCCAGGGGCAAGCTCTGGGGCCAACGTCCTGACTTTC. Translated: CASSEFPGASSGANVLTF.

This chain links TRBV5-4 with TRBJ2-5, with D possibly being TRBD2 (6 bases). V shed 4 bases and J shed 9 bases, with 22 bases lying between them. This CDR3 is 15 amino acids long. The germline gives CDR1 SGHNT, CDR2 YYREEE (reference sequence). CDR3 nucleotide sequence: TGTGCCAGCAGCCGCCGCGGGACCCTGGTTGGCCCCCAGTACTTC. It yields the protein CASSRRGTLVGPQYF.

The rearrangement links TRBV2 to TRBJ1-3; D unresolved. CDR3 size: 16 residues. V dropped 5 bases and J dropped 0 bases, with 14 bases sitting between them. Germline CDR1 and CDR2: SNHLY and FYNNEI. CDR3 amino acids: CASSPLALNSGNTIYF. Here the CDR3 DNA reads TGTGCCAGCAGTCCTCTAGCCCTAAACTCTGGAAACACCATATATTTT.

The chain combines TRBV5-6 with TRBJ1-6; 7 bases align to TRBD1. CDR1 is SGHDT and CDR2 is YYEEEE in the germline V gene. V lost 4 bases, J lost 0 bases, and 4 bases stayed unmatched. This CDR3 has 16 amino acids. The DNA of the CDR3 is TGTGCCAGCAGCGGACAGGATAGCTCCTATAATTCACCCCTCCACTTT. Translation gives CASSGQDSSYNSPLHF.

This chain joins TRBV11-2 and TRBJ2-5; 8 bases are shared with TRBD2. Germline V gene data show CDR1 as SGHAT and CDR2 as FQNNGV. Germline trimming cut 0 bases from V and 4 bases from J; bases unmatched to any gene: 10. The CDR3 is 17 residues long. The CDR3 sequence: CASSLDRTSLFPETQYF. CDR3 in DNA: TGTGCCAGCAGCTTAGACAGGACTAGCTTATTCCCAGAGACCCAGTACTTC.

The V call is TRBV5-8, the J call TRBJ2-1; D is ambiguous. Deletions cut 0 bases from V and 2 bases from J, with 9 bases between. Germline V gives CDR1 SGHTS, CDR2 YDEGEE. This CDR3 comprises 15 residues. The CDR3 DNA reads TGTGCCAGCAGCTTGGCGATGGGTCCCTACAATGAGCAGTTCTTC. This codes for CASSLAMGPYNEQFF.

The chain uses TRBV30 and TRBJ1-1, with D uncertain. CDR1 GTSNPN and CDR2 SVGIG come from the germline V gene (reference sequence). The CDR3 is 13 residues long. The germline V and J ends were trimmed by 3 bases and 10 bases, with 18 bases remaining between them. CDR3 loop: CAWSWLLGNGAFF. CDR3 nucleotides: TGTGCCTGGAGCTGGCTCCTAGGGAACGGAGCTTTCTTT.

The genes are TRBV6-1 and TRBJ1-5, with 7 bases aligning to TRBD1. Losses at the gene ends were 2 bases for V and 2 bases for J; bases not matched to a gene: 3. CDR1 and CDR2 from the germline V gene are MNHNS and SASEGT. CDR3 size: 15 residues. The CDR3 region is CASSEQGGGNQPQHF. In DNA, the CDR3 is TGTGCCAGCAGTGAACAGGGGGGGGGCAATCAGCCCCAGCATTTT.

The rearrangement joins TRBV5-6 to TRBJ1-5, with D unclear. Germline V gives CDR1 SGHDT, CDR2 YYEEEE. V was pared by 0 bases and J by 6 bases, with 13 bases between. This CDR3 spans 15 amino acids. The CDR3 DNA sequence: TGTGCCAGCAGCTTGGGCTTTTCCGGGAGTCAGCCCCAGCATTTT. Translation: CASSLGFSGSQPQHF.

The chain joins TRBV30 to TRBJ1-2, with 7 bases fitting TRBD1. V was pared by 2 bases and J by 5 bases, with 5 bases of the junction left unmatched. This CDR3 comprises 13 residues. The germline CDR1 and CDR2 sequences are GTSNPN and SVGIG (reference sequence). As DNA, the CDR3 is TGTGCCTGGAGTTCAACAGGGGAATATGGCTACACCTTC. Translated: CAWSSTGEYGYTF.

Ten or more counts support this clone. The same CDR3 arises from other DNA sequences in this sample as well. The genes are TRBV11-2 and TRBJ2-2; D not resolved. Germline CDR1 SGHAT, CDR2 FQNNGV. The CDR3 is made up of 12 amino acids. Trimming shortened V by 3 bases and J by 5 bases, and 4 bases separated the two germline ends. The CDR3 sequence is CASSFGTGELFF. The CDR3 region has the DNA TGTGCCAGCAGCTTCGGGACCGGGGAGCTGTTTTTT. The variable domain in full, completed from reference TRBV11-2 and TRBJ2-2, reads EAGVAQSPRYKIIEKRQSVAFWCNPISGHATLYWYQQILGQGPKLLIQFQNNGVVDDSQLPKDRFSAERLKGVDSTLKIQPAKLEDSAVYLCASSFGTGELFFGEGSRLTVL.

V is TRBV6-5 and J is TRBJ2-7; D is uncertain. This CDR3 has 13 residues. Germline CDR1 reads MNHEY; CDR2 reads SVGAGI. The V gene lost 11 bases and the J gene lost 3 bases, with 17 bases spanning the gap. The DNA of the CDR3 is TGTGCCTCCTTGGACCGACACAACTACGAGCAGTACTTC. Protein sequence: CASLDRHNYEQYF.

The chain uses TRBV7-2 and TRBJ2-5, with a tentative D call TRBD2 (6 bases). Trimming removed 1 base at V and 2 bases at J, with 14 bases between. Germline assignment: CDR1 SGHTA and CDR2 FQGNSA. The CDR3 is 16 amino acids. This CDR3 reads CASSLVRRDRQETQYF. In DNA form, the CDR3 reads TGTGCCAGCAGCTTAGTAAGGCGGGATAGGCAAGAGACCCAGTACTTC. The full variable domain, with the rest looked up from reference TRBV7-2 and TRBJ2-5, is GAGVSQSPSNKVTEKGKDVELRCDPISGHTALYWYRQSLGQGLEFLIYFQGNSAPDKSGLPSDRFSAERTGGSVSTLTIQRTQQEDSAVYLCASSLVRRDRQETQYFGPGTRLLVL.

Comments on this clone: Other DNA sequences in this specimen translate into the identical CDR3. The chain couples TRBV14 to TRBJ1-2; D unclear. The CDR3 extends over 13 amino acids. V was pared by 4 bases and J by 4 bases, with 10 bases between. Germline V gene sequence: CDR1 SGHDN, CDR2 FVKESK. CDR3 protein: CASSPGVSYGYTF. As DNA, the CDR3 is TGTGCCAGCAGCCCAGGAGTTTCCTATGGCTACACCTTC.

Only a few counts were recorded for this clone. V is TRBV7-2 and J is TRBJ2-5; D could derive from TRBD1 or TRBD2 (6 bases each). Looked up from germline, CDR1 is SGHTA and CDR2 is FQGNSA. The CDR3 contains 16 residues. The V end was cut by 0 bases, the J end by 5 bases, with 16 bases between. The CDR3 sequence: CASSLAPGGGRETQYF. The CDR3 nucleotides are TGTGCCAGCAGCTTAGCCCCAGGAGGGGGGCGCGAGACCCAGTACTTC.

The gene calls are TRBV6-6 and TRBJ2-7; D unclear. The germline gives CDR1 MNHNY, CDR2 SVGAGI (reference sequence). This CDR3 spans 13 amino acids. Deletions cut 2 bases from V and 2 bases from J, with 7 bases between. This chain's CDR3 is CASSYAPTYEQYF. As DNA, the CDR3 is TGTGCCAGCAGTTACGCACCAACCTACGAGCAGTACTTC.

A note on this clone: Within the sample, other DNA sequences also encode this same CDR3. The chain carries TRBV5-1 and TRBJ2-5, with D perhaps matching TRBD2 (7 bases). The germline gives CDR1 SGHRS, CDR2 YFSETQ. Trimming removed 3 bases at V and 5 bases at J, with 14 bases between. This CDR3 spans 14 amino acids. CDR3 in amino acids: CASSSTGGQETQYF. The CDR3 DNA sequence: TGCGCCAGCAGCTCAACGGGGGGCCAGGAGACCCAGTACTTC.

The rearrangement joins TRBV28 to TRBJ2-3; TRBD1 aligns across 9 bases. The CDR3 sequence is 15 residues long. Germline assignment: CDR1 MDHEN and CDR2 SYDVKM. V lost 6 bases and J lost 1; bases outside the gene matches: 5. CDR3 in amino acids: CASRLQGAGTDTQYF. In DNA, the CDR3 is TGTGCCAGCAGATTACAGGGGGCAGGCACAGATACGCAGTATTTT.

The V and J genes are TRBV7-8 and TRBJ1-4; TRBD1 aligns across 8 bases. The CDR3 has 16 amino acids. Germline assignment: CDR1 SGHVS and CDR2 FQNEAQ. The ends lost 1 base at V and 6 bases at J; junction bases unmatched: 7. CDR3: CASSLDTGTGHEKLFF. The CDR3, as DNA: TGTGCCAGCAGCTTAGATACCGGGACAGGTCATGAAAAACTGTTTTTT.

The chain employs TRBV11-2 and TRBJ2-5; D assignment may be TRBD1 or TRBD2 (7 bases each). Germline assignment: CDR1 SGHAT and CDR2 FQNNGV. This CDR3 is 15 amino acids long. With 5 bases removed from V and 1 base from J, the gap between germline ends came to 14 bases. The CDR3 nucleotides are TGTGCCAGCAGCCCGGTCAGGGGGGGCCAAGAGACCCAGTACTTC. Encoded protein: CASSPVRGGQETQYF.

This clone appeared a few times. The genes are TRBV2 and TRBJ2-3; 12 bases line up with TRBD2. Germline V gene lookup returns CDR1 SNHLY and CDR2 FYNNEI. The CDR3 totals 15 residues. The V and J ends lost 6 bases and 2 bases, in that order; junction bases with no gene match: 3. In DNA form, the CDR3 reads TGTGCCAGCAGCCGGACTAGCGGGGCCACAGATACGCAGTATTTT. This codes for CASSRTSGATDTQYF.

The chain couples TRBV7-2 to TRBJ1-6; D is possibly TRBD1 (5 bases). The V end was cut by 3 bases, the J end by 7 bases, with 13 bases between. Germline V gives CDR1 SGHTA, CDR2 FQGNSA. CDR3 length: 15 residues. The CDR3: CASSLRGGGNSPLHF. DNA of the CDR3: TGTGCCAGCAGCTTGAGGGGAGGAGGGAATTCACCCCTCCACTTT.

The rearrangement uses TRBV11-3 and TRBJ2-1, with 14 bases aligning to TRBD2. J lost 7 bases, V lost 5 bases, and 4 bases had no gene match. The CDR3 has 15 amino acids. Per germline, CDR1 SGHNT and CDR2 YENEEA. Written as DNA, the CDR3 is TGTGCCAGCAGCCCTGGGACTAGCGGGAGTAATGAGCAGTTCTTC. Protein sequence: CASSPGTSGSNEQFF.